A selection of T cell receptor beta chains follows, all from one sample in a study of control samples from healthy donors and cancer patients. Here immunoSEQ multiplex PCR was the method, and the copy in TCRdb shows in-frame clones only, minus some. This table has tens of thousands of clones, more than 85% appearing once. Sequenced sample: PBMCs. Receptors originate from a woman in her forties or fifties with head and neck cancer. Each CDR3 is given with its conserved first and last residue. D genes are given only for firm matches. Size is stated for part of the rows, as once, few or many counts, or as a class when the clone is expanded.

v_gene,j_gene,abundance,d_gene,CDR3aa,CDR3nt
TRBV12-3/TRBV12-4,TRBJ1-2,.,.,CASSLDAAYGYTF,TGTGCCAGCAGTTTGGACGCAGCCTATGGCTACACCTTC
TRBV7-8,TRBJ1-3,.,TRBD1,CASSLETGRDTIYF,TGTGCCAGCAGCTTAGAGACAGGGCGCGACACCATATATTTT
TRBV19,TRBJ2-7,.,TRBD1,CASSLPGTGGRTREQYF,TGTGCCAGTAGTCTTCCCGGGACAGGGGGGCGTACGAGGGAGCAGTACTTC
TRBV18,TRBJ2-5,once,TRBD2,CASSPRTSGRGETQYF,TGTGCCAGCTCACCCCGGACTAGCGGGAGGGGAGAGACCCAGTACTTC
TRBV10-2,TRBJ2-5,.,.,CASSESGPGRTQYF,TGCGCCAGCAGTGAGTCGGGGCCGGGTAGGACCCAGTACTTC
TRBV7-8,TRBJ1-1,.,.,CASSPFGGGTEAFF,TGTGCCAGCAGCCCCTTTGGGGGAGGGACTGAAGCTTTCTTT
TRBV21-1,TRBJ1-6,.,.,CASSTDRGNSPLHF,TGTGCCAGCAGCACTGACAGGGGTAATTCACCCCTCCACTTT
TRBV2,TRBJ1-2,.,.,CASSLSTGPGGGYTF,TGTGCCAGCAGTCTTTCAACGGGACCGGGGGGCGGCTACACCTTC
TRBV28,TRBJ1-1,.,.,CASSFHTEAFF,TGTGCCAGCAGTTTTCACACTGAAGCTTTCTTT
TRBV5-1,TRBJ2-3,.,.,CASSLGSGLGWTDTQYF,TGCGCCAGCAGCTTGGGTAGCGGACTGGGTTGGACAGATACGCAGTATTTT
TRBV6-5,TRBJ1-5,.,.,CASSFRGGAAQHF,TGTGCCAGCAGTTTCCGCGGGGGGGCGGCCCAGCATTTT
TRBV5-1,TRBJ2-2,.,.,CASSFRESPNTGELFF,TGCGCCAGCAGCTTTCGAGAATCACCGAACACCGGGGAGCTGTTTTTT
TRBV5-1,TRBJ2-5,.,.,CASRLGGAAVETQYF,TGCGCCAGCAGGCTGGGGGGGGCCGCTGTGGAGACCCAGTACTTC
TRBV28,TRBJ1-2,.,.,CASSLRIVGYTF,TGTGCCAGCAGTTTACGGATTGTTGGCTACACCTTC
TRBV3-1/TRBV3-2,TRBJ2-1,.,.,CASSQESLGEDNEQFF,TGTGCCAGCAGCCAAGAATCATTGGGGGAGGACAATGAGCAGTTCTTC
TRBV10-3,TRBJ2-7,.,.,CAISELPAYEQYF,TGTGCCATCAGTGAGTTGCCCGCTTACGAGCAGTACTTC
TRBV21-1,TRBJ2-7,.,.,CASSKFSSGRVLTYEQYF,TGTGCCAGCAGCAAATTCAGTAGCGGGAGGGTTTTAACCTACGAGCAGTACTTC